Described below is a single T cell receptor beta chain sequence and its context. Antigen specificity is unknown. Everyone who donated was a Caucasian adult who lived in Nashville, Tennessee. This entry belongs to a study of shared clonotypes between healthy human individuals. The study, taken as a whole, reports: Sampling involved blood alone; tissue repertoires likely differ.

This CDR3 contains 14 residues. V dropped 1 base and J dropped 5 bases, with 12 bases sitting between them. Germline values: CDR1 SEHNR, CDR2 FQNEAQ (reference sequence). Deep was the level at which the assay was run. Generated by immunoSEQ multiplex PCR, the TCRdb table keeps only in-frame clones and is missing some. The sample lists roughly 2.5 million clones; 90% to 95% were seen once. What was sequenced was naive CD4+ T cells sorted from blood. The subset here: CD45RA+ positively selected. This clonotype originated in a man younger than 35 in good health. This rearrangement joins TRBV7-9 to TRBJ2-7; tentatively, D is TRBD1 (5 bases). The CDR3 DNA sequence: TGTGCCAGCAGCTTAGAGGAGACAGTCCACGAGCAGTACTTC. Residues: CASSLEETVHEQYF.